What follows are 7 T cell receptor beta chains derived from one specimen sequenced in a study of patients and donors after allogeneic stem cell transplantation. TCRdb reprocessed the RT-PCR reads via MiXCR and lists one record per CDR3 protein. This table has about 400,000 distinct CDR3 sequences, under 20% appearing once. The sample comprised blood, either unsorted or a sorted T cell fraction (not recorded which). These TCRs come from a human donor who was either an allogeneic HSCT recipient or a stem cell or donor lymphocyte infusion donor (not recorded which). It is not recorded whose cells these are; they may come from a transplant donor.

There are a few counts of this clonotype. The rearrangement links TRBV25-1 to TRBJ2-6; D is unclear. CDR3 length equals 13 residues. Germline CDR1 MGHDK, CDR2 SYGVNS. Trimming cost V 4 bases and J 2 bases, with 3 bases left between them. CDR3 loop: CASSVPGANVLTF. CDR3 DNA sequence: TGTGCCAGCAGTGTCCCTGGGGCCAACGTCCTGACTTTC. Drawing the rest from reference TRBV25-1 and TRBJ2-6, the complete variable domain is EADIYQTPRYLVIGTGKKITLECSQTMGHDKMYWYQQDPGMELHLIHYSYGVNSTEKGDLSSESTVSRIRTEHFPLTLESARPSHTSQYLCASSVPGANVLTFGAGSRLTVL.

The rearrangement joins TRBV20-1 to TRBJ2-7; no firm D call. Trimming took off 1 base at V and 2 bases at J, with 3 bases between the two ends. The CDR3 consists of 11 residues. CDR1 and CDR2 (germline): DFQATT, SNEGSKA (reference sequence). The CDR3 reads CSARVPYEQYF. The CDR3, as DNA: TGCAGTGCTAGAGTTCCCTACGAGCAGTACTTC.

CDR3 sequence (DNA): TGTGCCAGCAGCTTAGGACGGCCTGAGAATGAGCAGTTCTTC. It translates to CASSLGRPENEQFF. This chain uses TRBV7-9 with TRBJ2-1; no clear D gene. This CDR3 comprises 14 residues. CDR1 and CDR2 (germline): SEHNR, FQNEAQ (reference sequence). V was pared by 1 base and J by 7 bases, with 11 bases between.

The CDR3: CASSYQFFIAGGSYEQYF. The CDR3 DNA is TGTGCCAGCAGTTATCAGTTCTTTATAGCGGGAGGGTCCTACGAGCAGTACTTC. The V and J genes are TRBV6-5 and TRBJ2-7; 11 nucleotides agree with TRBD2. The CDR3 length is 18 residues. V lost 3 bases and J lost 1; bases outside the gene matches: 11. Germline CDR1 reads MNHEY; CDR2 reads SVGAGI.

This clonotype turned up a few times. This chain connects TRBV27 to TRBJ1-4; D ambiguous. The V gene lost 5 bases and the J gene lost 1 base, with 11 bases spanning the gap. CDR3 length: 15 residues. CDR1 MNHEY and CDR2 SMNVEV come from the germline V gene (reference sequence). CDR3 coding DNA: TGTGCCAGCAGTCCCCGGACGGGAACTAATGAAAAACTGTTTTTT. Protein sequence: CASSPRTGTNEKLFF.

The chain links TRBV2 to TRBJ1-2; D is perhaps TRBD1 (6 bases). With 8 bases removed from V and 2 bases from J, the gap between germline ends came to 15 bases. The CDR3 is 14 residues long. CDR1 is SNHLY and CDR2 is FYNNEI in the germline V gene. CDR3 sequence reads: CASQDSSPNYGYTF. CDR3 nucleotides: TGTGCCAGCCAGGACAGTAGTCCAAACTATGGCTACACCTTC.

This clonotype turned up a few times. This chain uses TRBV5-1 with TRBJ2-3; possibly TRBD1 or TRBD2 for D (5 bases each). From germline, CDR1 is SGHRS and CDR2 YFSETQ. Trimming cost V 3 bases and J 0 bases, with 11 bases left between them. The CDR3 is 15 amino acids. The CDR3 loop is CASSSGTSSTDTQYF. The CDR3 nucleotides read TGCGCCAGCAGCTCCGGGACGTCTAGCACAGATACGCAGTATTTT.